The T cell receptor (beta chain) described here comes from a study of naive and memory T cell subsets. The CDR3 totals 17 residues. Germline V gene lookup returns CDR1 MNHEY and CDR2 SVGAGI. Between the trimmed V and J ends, which lost 4 bases and 0 bases, there was a span of 13 bases. On this clonotype itself: Antigen unknown.

Ligated cDNA underwent four rounds of PCR with nested alpha and beta constant region primers and SP2. For blood and skin samples, reverse transcription used TCR alpha and beta constant primers. TCRdb independently ran MiXCR on the UMI-ligation and nested PCR reads; one entry per CDR3 protein. The table shows 25,000 to 30,000 distinct CDR3 sequences, with roughly 5.2% occurring only once. A UMI-containing oligonucleotide was joined by 3' ligation to the TCR cDNA template. Whole-blood samples were less than 3 ml of peripheral blood from healthy adult volunteers. Reverse transcription used DNase-treated unsorted total RNA, aiming for roughly 1 to 1000 ng. Study outcomes and limitations: The RNA method is potentially sensitive to activation and differentiation changes.

Source material: blood. This receptor was taken from an adult in good health. The chain recombines TRBV6-5 with TRBJ2-6; D perhaps matches TRBD1 (6 bases). In DNA, the CDR3 is TGTGCCAGCAGTTGGGCGAGGGGGATCTCTGGGGCCAACGTCCTGACTTTC. This codes for CASSWARGISGANVLTF.